Here is one T cell receptor beta chain with its context. No antigen is known for it. The data were obtained in a study of T cell responses to AZD1222 COVID-19 vaccine. Clones were read by immunoSEQ multiplex PCR, and TCRdb kept only the in-frame ones, dropping some. The sample has 120,000 or so clones; 75% to 95% are singletons. Study results and caveats: Among those given AZD1222, only six or seven were seropositive at baseline.

The TCR sequence derives from an adult in good health. Sample: peripheral blood, taken on day 0 of AZD1222 vaccination.

CDR3 sequence reads: CASSGHRINDFTHEQYF. The CDR3 DNA is TGTGCCAGCAGCGGACACAGGATCAACGACTTCACGCACGAGCAGTACTTC. This chain links TRBV5-8 with TRBJ2-7; D is possibly TRBD1 (5 bases). The CDR3 has 17 residues. Germline values: CDR1 SGHTS, CDR2 YDEGEE. The V end was cut by 4 bases, the J end by 5 bases, with 25 bases between.